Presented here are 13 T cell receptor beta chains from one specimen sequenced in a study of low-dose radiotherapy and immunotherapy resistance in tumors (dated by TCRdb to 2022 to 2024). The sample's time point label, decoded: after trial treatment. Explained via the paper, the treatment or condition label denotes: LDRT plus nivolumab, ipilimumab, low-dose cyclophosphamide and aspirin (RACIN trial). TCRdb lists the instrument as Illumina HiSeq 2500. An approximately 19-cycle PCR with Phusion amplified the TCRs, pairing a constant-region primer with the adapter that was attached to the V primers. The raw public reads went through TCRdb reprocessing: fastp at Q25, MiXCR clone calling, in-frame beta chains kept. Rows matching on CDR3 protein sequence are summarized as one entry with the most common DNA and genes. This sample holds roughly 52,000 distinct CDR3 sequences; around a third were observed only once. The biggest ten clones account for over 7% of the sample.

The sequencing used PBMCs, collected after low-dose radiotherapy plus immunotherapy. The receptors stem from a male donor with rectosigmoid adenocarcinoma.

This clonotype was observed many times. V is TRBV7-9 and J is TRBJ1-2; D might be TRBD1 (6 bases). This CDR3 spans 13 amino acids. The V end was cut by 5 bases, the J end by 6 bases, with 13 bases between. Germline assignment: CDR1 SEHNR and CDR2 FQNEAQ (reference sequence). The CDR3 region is CASSAGTSHGYTF. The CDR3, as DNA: TGTGCCAGCAGCGCCGGGACATCCCATGGCTACACCTTC.

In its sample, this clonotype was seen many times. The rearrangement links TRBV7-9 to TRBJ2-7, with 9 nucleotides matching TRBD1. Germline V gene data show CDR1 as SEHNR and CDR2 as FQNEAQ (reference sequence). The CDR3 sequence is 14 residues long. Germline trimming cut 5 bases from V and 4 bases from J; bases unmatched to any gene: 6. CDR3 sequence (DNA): TGTGCCAGCAGCCGGACAGGGGATCGGTACGAGCAGTACTTC. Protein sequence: CASSRTGDRYEQYF.

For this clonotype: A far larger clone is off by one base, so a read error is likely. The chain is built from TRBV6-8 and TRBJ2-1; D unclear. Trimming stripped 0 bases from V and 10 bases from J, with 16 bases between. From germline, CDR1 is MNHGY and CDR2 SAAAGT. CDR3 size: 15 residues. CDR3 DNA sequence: TGTGCCAGCAGTTACTCTCGGTGGGGAACCTACGAGCAGTTCTTC. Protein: CASSYSRWGTYEQFF.

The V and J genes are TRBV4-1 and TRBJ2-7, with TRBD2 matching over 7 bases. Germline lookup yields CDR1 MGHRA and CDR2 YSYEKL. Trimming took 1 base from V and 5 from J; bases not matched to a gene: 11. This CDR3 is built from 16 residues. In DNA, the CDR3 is TGCGCCAGCAGCCAAGGGCGCGTGGGAGGGACCCACGAGCAGTACTTC. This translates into CASSQGRVGGTHEQYF.

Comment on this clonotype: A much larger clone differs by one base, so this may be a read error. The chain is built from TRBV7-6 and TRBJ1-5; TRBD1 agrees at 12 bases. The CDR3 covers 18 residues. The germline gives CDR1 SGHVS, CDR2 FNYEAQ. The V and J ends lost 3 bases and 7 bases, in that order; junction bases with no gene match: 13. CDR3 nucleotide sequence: TGTGCCAGCAGCTTTATGTGGCTCGGGACAGGGGGCGGGCAGCCCCAGCATTTT. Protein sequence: CASSFMWLGTGGGQPQHF.

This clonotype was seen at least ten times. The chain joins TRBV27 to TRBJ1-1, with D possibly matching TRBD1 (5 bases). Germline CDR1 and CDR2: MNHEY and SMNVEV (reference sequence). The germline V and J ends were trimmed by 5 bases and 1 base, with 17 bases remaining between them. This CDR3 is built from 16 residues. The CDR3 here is CASSPNRFGANTEAFF. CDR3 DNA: TGTGCCAGCAGTCCCAACAGGTTTGGAGCGAACACTGAAGCTTTCTTT.

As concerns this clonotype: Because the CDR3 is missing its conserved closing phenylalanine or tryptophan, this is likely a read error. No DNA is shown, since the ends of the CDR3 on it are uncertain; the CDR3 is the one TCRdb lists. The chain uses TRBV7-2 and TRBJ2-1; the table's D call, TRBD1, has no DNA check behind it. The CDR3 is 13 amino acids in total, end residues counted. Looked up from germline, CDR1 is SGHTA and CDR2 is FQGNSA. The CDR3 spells CASSRLLGAGEIY.

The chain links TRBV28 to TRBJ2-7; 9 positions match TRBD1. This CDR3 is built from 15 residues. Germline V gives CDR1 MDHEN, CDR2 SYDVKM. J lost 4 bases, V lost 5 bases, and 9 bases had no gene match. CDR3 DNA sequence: TGTGCCAGCAGTCAGCCGGGACAGGGACTTTACGAGCAGTACTTC. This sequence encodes CASSQPGQGLYEQYF.

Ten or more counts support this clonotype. Written as DNA, the CDR3 is TGTGCCAGCAGCTTAGTAGCGGGGGCTGGCGGGGAGCTGTTTTTT. Amino acids: CASSLVAGAGGELFF. This chain connects TRBV7-6 to TRBJ2-2; 9 bases align to TRBD2. Trimming removed 1 base from V and 7 bases from J; junction bases left unmatched: 4. The CDR3 has 15 amino acids. Germline-derived CDR1 and CDR2 are SGHVS and FNYEAQ. The variable domain in full, with the rest retrieved from reference TRBV7-6 and TRBJ2-2, is GAGVSQSPRYKVTKRGQDVALRCDPISGHVSLYWYRQALGQGPEFLTYFNYEAQQDKSGLPNDRFSAERPEGSISTLTIQRTEQRDSAMYRCASSLVAGAGGELFFGEGSRLTVL.

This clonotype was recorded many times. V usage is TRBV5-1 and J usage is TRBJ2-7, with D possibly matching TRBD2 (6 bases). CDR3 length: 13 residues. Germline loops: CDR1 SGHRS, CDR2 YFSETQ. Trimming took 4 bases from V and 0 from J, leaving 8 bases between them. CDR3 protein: CASSGGSSYEQYF. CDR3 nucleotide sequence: TGCGCCAGCAGCGGGGGGAGCTCCTACGAGCAGTACTTC.

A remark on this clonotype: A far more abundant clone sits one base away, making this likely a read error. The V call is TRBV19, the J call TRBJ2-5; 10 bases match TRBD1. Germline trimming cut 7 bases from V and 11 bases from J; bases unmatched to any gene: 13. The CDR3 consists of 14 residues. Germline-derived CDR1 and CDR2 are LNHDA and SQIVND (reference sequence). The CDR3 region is CASKGQGLINEQYF. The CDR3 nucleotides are TGTGCCAGTAAGGGACAGGGGTTAATCAATGAGCAGTACTTC.

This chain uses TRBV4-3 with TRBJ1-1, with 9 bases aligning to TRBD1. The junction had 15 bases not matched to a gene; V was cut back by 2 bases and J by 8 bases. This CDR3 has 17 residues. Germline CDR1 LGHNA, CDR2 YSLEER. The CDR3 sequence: CASSQSLEDRGFSEAFF. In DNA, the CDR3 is TGCGCCAGCAGCCAAAGTCTCGAGGACAGGGGTTTTTCGGAAGCTTTCTTT.

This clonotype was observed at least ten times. CDR3 protein: CASSYSKGQRIWDEQYF. Here the CDR3 DNA reads TGTGCCAGCAGTTACTCGAAGGGACAGCGGATTTGGGACGAGCAGTACTTC. The gene calls are TRBV6-6 and TRBJ2-7; 7 bases are shared with TRBD1. CDR3 length equals 17 residues. In germline, CDR1 is MNHNY, CDR2 SVGAGI (reference sequence). With V trimmed by 0 bases and J by 5 bases, 13 bases remained unmatched.